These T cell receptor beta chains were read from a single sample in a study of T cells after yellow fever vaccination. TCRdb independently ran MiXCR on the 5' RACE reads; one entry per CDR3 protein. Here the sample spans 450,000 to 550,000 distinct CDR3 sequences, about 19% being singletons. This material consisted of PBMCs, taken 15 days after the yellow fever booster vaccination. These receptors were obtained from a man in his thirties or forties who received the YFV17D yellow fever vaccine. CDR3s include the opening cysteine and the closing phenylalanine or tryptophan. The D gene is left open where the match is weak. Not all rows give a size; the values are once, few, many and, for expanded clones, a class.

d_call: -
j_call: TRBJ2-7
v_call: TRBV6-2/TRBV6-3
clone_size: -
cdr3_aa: CASNRRDNKKGQYF
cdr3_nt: TGTGCCAGCAATCGCCGGGACAACAAAAAGGGGCAGTACTTC

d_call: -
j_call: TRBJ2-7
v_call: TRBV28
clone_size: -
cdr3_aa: CASRESYDEQYF
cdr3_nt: TGTGCCAGCAGGGAATCTTATGACGAGCAGTACTTC

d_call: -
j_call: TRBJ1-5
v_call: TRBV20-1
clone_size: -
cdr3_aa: CSAHGTAHTGDNQPQHF
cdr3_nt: TGCAGTGCCCACGGGACCGCACATACCGGGGACAATCAGCCCCAGCATTTT

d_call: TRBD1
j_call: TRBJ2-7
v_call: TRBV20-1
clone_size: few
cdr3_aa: CSAHIRDRGINEQYF
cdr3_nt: TGCAGTGCTCATATCCGGGACAGGGGGATCAACGAGCAGTACTTC

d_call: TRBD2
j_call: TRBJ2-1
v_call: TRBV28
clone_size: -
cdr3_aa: CATTVGTSMSNAQFF
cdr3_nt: TGTGCCACCACAGTGGGGACTAGCATGAGTAATGCGCAGTTCTTC

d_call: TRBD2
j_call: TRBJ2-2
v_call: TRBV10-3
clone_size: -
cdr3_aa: CAISETMGLAGGGLFF
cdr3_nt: TGTGCCATCAGTGAGACTATGGGACTAGCGGGAGGTGGGCTGTTTTTT

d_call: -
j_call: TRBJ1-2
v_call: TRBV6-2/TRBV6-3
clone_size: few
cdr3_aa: CASSYSETDLYGYTF
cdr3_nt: TGTGCCAGCAGTTACTCGGAGACAGACCTCTATGGCTACACCTTC

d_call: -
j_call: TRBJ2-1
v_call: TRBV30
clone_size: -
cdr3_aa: CAWSPSRTGSYNEQFF
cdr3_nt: TGTGCCTGGAGTCCTAGTAGGACGGGCTCCTACAATGAGCAGTTCTTC

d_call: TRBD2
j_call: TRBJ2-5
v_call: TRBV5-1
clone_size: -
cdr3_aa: CASSLVTSGRIHQETQYF
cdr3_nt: TGCGCCAGCAGCTTGGTGACTAGCGGGAGGATCCACCAAGAGACCCAGTACTTC

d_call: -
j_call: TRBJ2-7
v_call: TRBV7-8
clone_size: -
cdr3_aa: CASSPTRESSYEQYF
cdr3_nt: TGTGCCAGCAGCCCCACCCGGGAGAGCTCCTACGAGCAGTACTTC

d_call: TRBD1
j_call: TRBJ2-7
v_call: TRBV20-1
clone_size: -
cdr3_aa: CSARDLVTGAYEQYF
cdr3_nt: TGCAGTGCTAGAGACCTCGTGACAGGGGCCTACGAGCAGTACTTC

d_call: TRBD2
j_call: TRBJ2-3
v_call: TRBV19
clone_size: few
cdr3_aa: CATHSGRATDTQYF
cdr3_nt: TGTGCCACCCACAGCGGGAGGGCTACAGATACGCAGTATTTT

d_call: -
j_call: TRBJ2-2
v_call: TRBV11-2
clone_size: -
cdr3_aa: CASKRRDTGELFF
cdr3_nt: TGTGCCAGCAAAAGGCGGGACACCGGGGAGCTGTTTTTT

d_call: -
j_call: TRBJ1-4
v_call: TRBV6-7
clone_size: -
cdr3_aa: CARDSERGEKLFF
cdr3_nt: TGTGCCAGAGACTCCGAACGGGGTGAAAAACTGTTTTTT

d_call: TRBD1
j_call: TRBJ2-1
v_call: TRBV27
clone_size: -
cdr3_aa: CASGARGPSYNEQFF
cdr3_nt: TGTGCCAGCGGGGCCAGGGGGCCCTCCTACAATGAGCAGTTCTTC

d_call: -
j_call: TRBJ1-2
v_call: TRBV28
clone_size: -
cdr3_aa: CASSWSTYGYTF
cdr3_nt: TGTGCCAGCAGTTGGTCGACCTATGGCTACACCTTC

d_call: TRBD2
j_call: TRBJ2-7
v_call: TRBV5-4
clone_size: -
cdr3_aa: CASSPSGRTHEQYF
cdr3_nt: TGTGCCAGCAGCCCTAGCGGGAGAACCCACGAGCAGTACTTC

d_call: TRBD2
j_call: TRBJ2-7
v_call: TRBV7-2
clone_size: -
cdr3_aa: CASIKTSGPYEQYF
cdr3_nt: TGTGCCAGCATCAAGACTAGCGGTCCCTACGAGCAGTACTTC

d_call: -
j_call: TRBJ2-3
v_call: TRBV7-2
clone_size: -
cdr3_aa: CASSLIARVGWADTQYF
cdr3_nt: TGTGCCAGCAGCTTAATCGCAAGGGTGGGATGGGCAGATACGCAGTATTTT

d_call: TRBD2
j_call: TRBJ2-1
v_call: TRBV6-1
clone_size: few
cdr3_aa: CASSVVAGGRNEQFF
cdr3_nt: TGTGCCAGCAGCGTCGTAGCGGGAGGGAGGAATGAGCAGTTCTTC

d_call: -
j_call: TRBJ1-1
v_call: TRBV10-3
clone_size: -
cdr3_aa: CAISESGGTEAFF
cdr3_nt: TGTGCCATCAGTGAGTCGGGGGGCACTGAAGCTTTCTTT

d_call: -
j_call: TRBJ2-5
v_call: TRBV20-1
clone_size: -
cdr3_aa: CSARDPPLIGGAQETQYF
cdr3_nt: TGCAGTGCTAGAGATCCCCCCTTAATCGGCGGGGCCCAAGAGACCCAGTACTTC

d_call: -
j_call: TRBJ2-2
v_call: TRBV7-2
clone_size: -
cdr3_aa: CASSLGGSNGELFF
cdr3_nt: TGTGCCAGCAGCTTGGGGGGATCGAACGGGGAGCTGTTTTTT

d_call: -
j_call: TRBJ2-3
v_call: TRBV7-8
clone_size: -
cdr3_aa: CASSLLRLSTDTQYF
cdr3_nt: TGTGCCAGCAGCTTATTGCGGCTAAGCACAGATACGCAGTATTTT

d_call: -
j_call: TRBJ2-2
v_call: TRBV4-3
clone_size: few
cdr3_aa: CASSQGRAGELFF
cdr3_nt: TGCGCCAGCAGCCAAGGGAGGGCCGGGGAGCTGTTTTTT

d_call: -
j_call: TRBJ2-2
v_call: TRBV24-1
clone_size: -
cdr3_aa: CATPKGQATTGELFF
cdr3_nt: TGTGCCACCCCTAAGGGCCAAGCGACCACCGGGGAGCTGTTTTTT

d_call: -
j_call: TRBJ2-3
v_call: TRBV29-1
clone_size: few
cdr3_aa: CSVEGESADTQYF
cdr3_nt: TGCAGCGTTGAGGGTGAGAGCGCAGATACGCAGTATTTT

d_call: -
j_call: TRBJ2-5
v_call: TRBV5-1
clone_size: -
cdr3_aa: CASSRGDELETQYF
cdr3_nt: TGCGCCAGCAGTCGAGGGGATGAGCTAGAGACCCAGTACTTC

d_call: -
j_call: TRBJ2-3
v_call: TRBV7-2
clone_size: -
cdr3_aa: CASSFIGGTEVTDTQYF
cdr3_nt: TGTGCCAGCAGCTTTATTGGGGGGACAGAGGTAACAGATACGCAGTATTTT

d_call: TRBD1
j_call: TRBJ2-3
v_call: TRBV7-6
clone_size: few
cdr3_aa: CASSFQTGFTDTQYF
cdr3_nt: TGTGCCAGCAGCTTTCAGACAGGGTTCACAGATACGCAGTATTTT

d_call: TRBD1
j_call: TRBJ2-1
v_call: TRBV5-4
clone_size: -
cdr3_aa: CASSRTGFYNEQFF
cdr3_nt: TGTGCCAGCAGCAGGACAGGTTTTTACAATGAGCAGTTCTTC

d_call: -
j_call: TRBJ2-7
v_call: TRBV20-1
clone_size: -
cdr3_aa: CSARDGARGRYEQYF
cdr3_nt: TGCAGTGCTAGAGATGGGGCTAGAGGTCGGTACGAGCAGTACTTC

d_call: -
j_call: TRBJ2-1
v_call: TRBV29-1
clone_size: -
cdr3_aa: CSVGAQYNEQFF
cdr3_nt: TGCAGCGTAGGGGCCCAATACAATGAGCAGTTCTTC

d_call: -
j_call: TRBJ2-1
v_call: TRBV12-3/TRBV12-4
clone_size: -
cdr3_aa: CASSTRDSNNEQFF
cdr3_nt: TGTGCCAGCAGTACCCGGGACTCCAACAATGAGCAGTTCTTC

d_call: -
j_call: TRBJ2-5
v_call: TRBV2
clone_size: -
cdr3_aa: CASIGVGETQYF
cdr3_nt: TGTGCCAGCATCGGCGTCGGTGAGACCCAGTACTTC

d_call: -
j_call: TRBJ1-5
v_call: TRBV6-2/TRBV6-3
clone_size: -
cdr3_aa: CASRLQGGGQPQHF
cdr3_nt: TGTGCCAGCAGGCTACAGGGCGGCGGTCAGCCCCAGCATTTT

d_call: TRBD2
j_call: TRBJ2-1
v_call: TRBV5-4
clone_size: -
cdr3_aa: CASSVATSGSRNEQFF
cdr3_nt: TGTGCCAGCAGCGTAGCGACTAGCGGGAGTCGCAATGAGCAGTTCTTC

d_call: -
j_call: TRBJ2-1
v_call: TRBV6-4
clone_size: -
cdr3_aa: CASRNLASNEQFF
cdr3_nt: TGTGCCAGCAGGAATCTAGCGTCCAATGAGCAGTTCTTC

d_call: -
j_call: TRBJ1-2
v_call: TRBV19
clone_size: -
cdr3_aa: CASRRSENGYTF
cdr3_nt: TGTGCCAGTAGAAGGTCGGAGAATGGCTACACCTTC

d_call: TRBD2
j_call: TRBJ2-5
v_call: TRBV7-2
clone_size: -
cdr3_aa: CASSLLSGRETQYF
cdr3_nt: TGTGCCAGCAGCTTGCTTAGCGGGAGAGAGACCCAGTACTTC

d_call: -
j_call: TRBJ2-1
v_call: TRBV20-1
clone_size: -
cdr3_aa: CSARSGEITNEQFF
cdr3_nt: TGCAGTGCTAGGTCAGGGGAAATAACGAATGAGCAGTTCTTC

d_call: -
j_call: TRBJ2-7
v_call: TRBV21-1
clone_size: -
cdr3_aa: CASKGTGHEQYF
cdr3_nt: TGTGCCAGCAAGGGGACAGGGCACGAGCAGTACTTC

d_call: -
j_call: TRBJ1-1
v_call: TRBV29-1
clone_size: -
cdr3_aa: CSVAVSEAFF
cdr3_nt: TGCAGCGTTGCTGTATCTGAAGCTTTCTTT